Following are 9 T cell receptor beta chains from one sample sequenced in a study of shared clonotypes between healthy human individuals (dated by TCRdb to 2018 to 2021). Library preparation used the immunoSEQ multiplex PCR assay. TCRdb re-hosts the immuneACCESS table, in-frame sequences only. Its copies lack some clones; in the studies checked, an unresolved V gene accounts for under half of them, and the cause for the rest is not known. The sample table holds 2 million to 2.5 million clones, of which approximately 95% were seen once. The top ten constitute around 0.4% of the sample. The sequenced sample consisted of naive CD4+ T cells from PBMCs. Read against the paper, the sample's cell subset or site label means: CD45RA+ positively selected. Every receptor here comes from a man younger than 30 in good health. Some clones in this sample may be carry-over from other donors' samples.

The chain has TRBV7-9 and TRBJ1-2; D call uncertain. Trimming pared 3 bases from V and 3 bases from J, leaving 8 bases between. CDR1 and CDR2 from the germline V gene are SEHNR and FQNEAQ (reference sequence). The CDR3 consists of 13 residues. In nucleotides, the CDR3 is TGTGCCAGCAGCTTTGACGGGGACTATGGCTACACCTTC. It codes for CASSFDGDYGYTF.

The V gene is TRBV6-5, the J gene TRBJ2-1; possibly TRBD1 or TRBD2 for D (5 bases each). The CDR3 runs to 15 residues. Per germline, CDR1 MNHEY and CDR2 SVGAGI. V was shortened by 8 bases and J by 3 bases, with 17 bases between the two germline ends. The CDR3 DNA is TGTGCCAGCGCCCTAGCTGACAGATACTACAATGAGCAGTTCTTC. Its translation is CASALADRYYNEQFF.

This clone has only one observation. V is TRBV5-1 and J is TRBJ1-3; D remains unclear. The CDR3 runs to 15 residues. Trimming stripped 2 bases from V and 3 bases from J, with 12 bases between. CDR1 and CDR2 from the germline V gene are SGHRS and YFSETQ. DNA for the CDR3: TGCGCCAGCAGCTTACCTCGTCCCGATGGAAACACCATATATTTT. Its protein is CASSLPRPDGNTIYF.

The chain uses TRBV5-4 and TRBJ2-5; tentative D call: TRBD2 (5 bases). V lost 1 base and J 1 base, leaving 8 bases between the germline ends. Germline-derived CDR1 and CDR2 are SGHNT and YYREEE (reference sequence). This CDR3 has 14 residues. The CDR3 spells CASSLTRAQETQYF. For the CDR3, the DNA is TGTGCCAGCAGCTTGACGAGGGCCCAAGAGACCCAGTACTTC.

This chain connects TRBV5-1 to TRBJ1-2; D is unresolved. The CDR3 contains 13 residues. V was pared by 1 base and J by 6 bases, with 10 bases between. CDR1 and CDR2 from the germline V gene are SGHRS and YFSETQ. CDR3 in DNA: TGCGCCAGCAGCTTGTCGGAGGGCCATGGCTACACCTTC. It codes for CASSLSEGHGYTF.

CDR3: CASSPSQGFFHEQYF. CDR3 in DNA: TGTGCCAGCTCACCATCACAGGGATTTTTCCACGAGCAGTACTTC. V is TRBV18 and J is TRBJ2-7, with a tentative D call TRBD1 (6 bases). This CDR3 is built from 15 residues. Per germline, CDR1 KGHSH and CDR2 LQKENI. Between the trimmed V and J ends, which lost 2 bases and 5 bases, there was a span of 16 bases.

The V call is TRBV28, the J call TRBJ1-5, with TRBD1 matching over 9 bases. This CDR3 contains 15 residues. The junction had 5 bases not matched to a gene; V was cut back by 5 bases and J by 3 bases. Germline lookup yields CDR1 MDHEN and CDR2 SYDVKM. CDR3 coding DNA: TGTGCCAGCAGTCCCGGGACAGGGATCAATCAGCCCCAGCATTTT. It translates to CASSPGTGINQPQHF.

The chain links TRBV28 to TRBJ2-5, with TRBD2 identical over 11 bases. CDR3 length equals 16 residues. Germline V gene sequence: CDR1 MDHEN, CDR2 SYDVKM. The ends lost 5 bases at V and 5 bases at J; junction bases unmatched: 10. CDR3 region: CASSQTSGSDRETQYF. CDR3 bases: TGTGCCAGCAGTCAAACTAGCGGGAGCGATCGGGAGACCCAGTACTTC.

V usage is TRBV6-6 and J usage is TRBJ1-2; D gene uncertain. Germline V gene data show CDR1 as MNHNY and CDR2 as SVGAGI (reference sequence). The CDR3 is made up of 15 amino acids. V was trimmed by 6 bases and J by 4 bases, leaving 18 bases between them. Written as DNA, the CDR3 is TGTGCCAGCAGCTCCAATGATAGACCGCGCTATGGCTACACCTTC. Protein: CASSSNDRPRYGYTF.